This T cell receptor (beta chain) was observed in a study of blood T cell repertoires in COVID-19. In the study's own analysis: Reference gene primer amplification gave nucleated cell count estimates. Repertoires were generated with immunoSEQ multiplex PCR, while TCRdb's copy carries only in-frame clones and drops some. The D gene and trimming were derived from the DNA, and the V and J assignments and clone size from that table. Of about 300,000 clones in the sample, approximately 88% were seen once. CDR1 and CDR2 from the germline V gene are LGHNT and FRNRAP. The V segment lost 1 base and the J segment 4 bases; nucleotides outside the gene matches: 4. CDR3 size: 16 residues.

V usage is TRBV12-5 and J usage is TRBJ2-3, with 11 bases identical to TRBD2. The sequenced sample was peripheral blood. The TCR originated in a woman under 40 who had recovered from COVID-19. As DNA, the CDR3 is TGTGCTAGTGGTTTGGGTAGCGGGGGGGATGCAGATACGCAGTATTTT. Translation: CASGLGSGGDADTQYF.